This record looks at one TCR beta chain sequence and its context. How the authors handled the data: Reference gene primers were amplified, and this amplification served to estimate nucleated cell counts. TCRdb's table, derived via immunoSEQ multiplex PCR, lists solely in-frame clones and lacks some. V and J calls and clone size are copied from that table; D and trimming were computed from the DNA. This table holds about 68,000 clones, around four fifths found once. The data are from a study of blood T cell repertoires in COVID-19. The germline gives CDR1 SNHLY, CDR2 FYNNEI. The CDR3 length is 15 residues. V lost 6 bases to trimming and J lost 1 base; unmatched junction nucleotides: 5.

The source material was peripheral blood. V gene TRBV2 combines with J gene TRBJ2-3, with 9 bases lining up with TRBD1. The sequence was obtained from a woman aged 50 to 60 with acute or convalescent COVID-19. The CDR3 spells CASSPRTGGTDTQYF. CDR3 nucleotides: TGTGCCAGCAGCCCCAGGACAGGGGGCACAGATACGCAGTATTTT.